This T cell receptor (beta chain) was identified in a study of T cells in Graves' hyperthyroidism and ophthalmopathy. Whole-study findings and limits: A model of 13 V-J features distinguished ophthalmopathy from stable hyperthyroidism. Progression to ophthalmopathy was predicted a median of approximately 6.4 months early.

The CDR3 regions of TCR beta were amplified from RNA transcripts. Initially, a first-round RT-PCR of the TCR CDR3 employed the HTBI primer set. TCRdb re-called the multiplex PCR reads through MiXCR, storing one row per CDR3 protein. This table has 300,000 or so distinct CDR3 sequences, 15% to 20% appearing once. This clonotype was counted only a few times. The antigen is unknown. Every diagnosis used clinical symptoms, serum thyroxine and TRAb, thyroid ultrasound and orbital computed tomography. About 10 ml of fresh peripheral blood supplied the PBMCs. The clonotype was recovered from a woman aged 45-59 years with Graves' hyperthyroidism. The specimen sequenced was blood.

The CDR3 region is CSVAFVLTSGGTDTQYF. DNA for the CDR3: TGCAGCGTCGCCTTTGTTCTGACTAGCGGCGGCACAGATACGCAGTATTTT. V gene TRBV29-1 combines with J gene TRBJ2-3, with TRBD2 identical over 9 bases. J lost 1 base, V lost 6 bases, and 14 bases had no gene match. There are 17 residues in the CDR3. Germline values: CDR1 SQVTM, CDR2 ANQGSEA.